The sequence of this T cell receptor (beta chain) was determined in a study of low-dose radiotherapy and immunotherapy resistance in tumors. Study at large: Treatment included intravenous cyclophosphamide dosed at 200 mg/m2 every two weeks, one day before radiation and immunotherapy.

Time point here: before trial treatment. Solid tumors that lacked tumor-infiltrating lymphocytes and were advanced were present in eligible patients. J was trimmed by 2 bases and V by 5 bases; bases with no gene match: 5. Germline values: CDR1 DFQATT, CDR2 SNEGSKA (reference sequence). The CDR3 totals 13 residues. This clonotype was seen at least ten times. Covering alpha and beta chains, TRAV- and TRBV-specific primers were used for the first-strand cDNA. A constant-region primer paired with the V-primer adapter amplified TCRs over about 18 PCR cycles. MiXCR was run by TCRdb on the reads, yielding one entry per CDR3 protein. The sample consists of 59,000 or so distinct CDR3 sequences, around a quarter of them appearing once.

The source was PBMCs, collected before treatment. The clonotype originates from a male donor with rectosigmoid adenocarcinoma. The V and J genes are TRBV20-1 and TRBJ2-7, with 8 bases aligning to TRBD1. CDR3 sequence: CSAFRTGTYEQYF. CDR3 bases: TGCAGTGCTTTCCGGACAGGGACCTACGAGCAGTACTTC.